Each of the 16 T cell receptor beta chains below was sequenced from the same sample in a study of cytomegalovirus exposure and HLA in healthy donors. PCR involved 60 Vbeta and 13 Jbeta primers. TCRdb's copy holds only in-frame clones and misses some; the assay was immunoSEQ multiplex PCR. The profile shows over 150,000 clones, 60% to 80% of them singletons. The sequencing input was PBMCs. These receptors all stem from a man younger than 40 in good health and CMV-seropositive.

This clone was picked up a small number of times. J is TRBJ2-2 and V is TRBV10-3; TRBD1 agrees at 8 bases. CDR3 length: 16 amino acids. V lost 6 bases and J lost 4; bases outside the gene matches: 10. Looked up from germline, CDR1 is ENHRY and CDR2 is SYGVKD. Here the CDR3 reads CAIRMQGARTTGELFF. In DNA, the CDR3 is TGTGCCATCAGGATGCAGGGGGCGCGGACCACCGGGGAGCTGTTTTTT.

The V and J genes are TRBV19 and TRBJ2-3; tentative D call: TRBD1 (5 bases). Between the trimmed V and J ends, which lost 10 bases and 4 bases, there was a span of 15 bases. Germline-derived CDR1 and CDR2 are LNHDA and SQIVND (reference sequence). This CDR3 has 13 amino acids. CDR3: CATTSDISDTQYF. The DNA for the CDR3 is TGTGCCACCACCTCGGACATTTCAGATACGCAGTATTTT. Variable domain in full (rest from reference TRBV19 and TRBJ2-3): DGGITQSPKYLFRKEGQNVTLSCEQNLNHDAMYWYRQDPGQGLRLIYYSQIVNDFQKGDIAEGYSVSREKKESFPLTVTSAQKNPTAFYLCATTSDISDTQYFGPGTRLTVL.

V gene TRBV5-1 combines with J gene TRBJ1-2; 7 nucleotides line up with TRBD1. Germline V gives CDR1 SGHRS, CDR2 YFSETQ. Losses at the gene ends were 0 bases for V and 7 bases for J; bases not matched to a gene: 6. The CDR3 has 14 residues. Here the CDR3 reads CASSLVTGYAGYTF. The CDR3 nucleotides read TGCGCCAGCAGCTTGGTGACAGGGTACGCTGGCTACACCTTC.

The chain carries TRBV4-2 and TRBJ1-1; D uncertain. The V and J ends lost 4 bases and 4 bases respectively, with 13 bases between them. From germline, CDR1 is LGHNA and CDR2 YNFKEQ. The CDR3 has 14 residues. CDR3 amino acids: CASSLLTGSTEAFF. In DNA, the CDR3 is TGTGCCAGCAGCCTCCTGACGGGGAGCACTGAAGCTTTCTTT.

The chain couples TRBV7-6 to TRBJ2-1, with D maybe TRBD2 (5 bases). V was pared by 5 bases and J by 5 bases, with 10 bases between. Looked up from germline, CDR1 is SGHVS and CDR2 is FNYEAQ. The CDR3 consists of 13 residues. The CDR3 DNA is TGTGCCAGCAGCCTTGACTATAACAATGAGCAGTTCTTC. Its protein is CASSLDYNNEQFF.

The CDR3 reads CASSSTGGNQPQHF. The CDR3 DNA sequence: TGTGCCAGCTCATCGACAGGCGGTAATCAGCCCCAGCATTTT. This chain links TRBV18 with TRBJ1-5, with D tentatively TRBD1 (6 bases). CDR1 is KGHSH and CDR2 is LQKENI in the germline V gene. V lost 5 bases, J lost 4 bases, and 12 bases lay in between. The CDR3 has 14 amino acids.

This clone was picked up a small number of times. The chain links TRBV19 to TRBJ1-1, with D possibly matching TRBD1 (6 bases). Germline V gene lookup returns CDR1 LNHDA and CDR2 SQIVND (reference sequence). Trimming pared 6 bases from V and 10 bases from J, leaving 15 bases between. CDR3 length: 12 residues. CDR3 DNA: TGTGCCAGTAGGACTAACAGGGAAAGAGCTTTCTTT. Protein product: CASRTNRERAFF.

Remarks on this clone: Other DNA variants within this sample encode the same CDR3. This sequence joins TRBV7-2 and TRBJ2-7; 9 nucleotides align to TRBD1. CDR1 is SGHTA, CDR2 FQGNSA, per germline. This CDR3 has 16 residues. J was trimmed by 3 bases and V by 5 bases; bases with no gene match: 11. Written as DNA, the CDR3 is TGTGCCAGCAGCCCCAACCCGGGACAGGGTAACTACGAGCAGTACTTC. Its protein product is CASSPNPGQGNYEQYF.

V gene TRBV5-1 combines with J gene TRBJ2-1, with TRBD1 matching over 7 bases. The germline gives CDR1 SGHRS, CDR2 YFSETQ. J gave up 9 bases and V 4 bases, and 10 bases lay outside the gene matches. The CDR3 covers 14 residues. The CDR3 bases are TGCGCCAGCAGCGTGGGACAGCCAGTAAGTGAGCAGTTCTTC. As protein: CASSVGQPVSEQFF.

The chain has TRBV7-3 and TRBJ2-5; 12 bases align to TRBD2. Matching the DNA end better, TRBJ2-7 makes the J call doubtful. The germline V gene has CDR1 SGHTA and CDR2 FQGTGA. The CDR3 spans 17 residues. CDR3 residues: CASSLKDLAGGPYEQYF. CDR3 in DNA: TGTGCCAGCAGCTTAAAGGACCTAGCGGGAGGGCCCTACGAGCAGTACTTC.

The rearrangement joins TRBV18 to TRBJ2-5; TRBD1 matches at 7 bases. Germline assignment: CDR1 KGHSH and CDR2 LQKENI. The junction had 6 bases not matched to a gene; V was cut back by 3 bases and J by 2 bases. This CDR3 comprises 15 residues. The chain's CDR3 is CASSPKQGLQETQYF. CDR3 nucleotides: TGTGCCAGCTCACCGAAACAGGGGTTACAAGAGACCCAGTACTTC. Together with reference TRBV18 and TRBJ2-5, the CDR3 gives the full variable domain: NAGVMQNPRHLVRRRGQEARLRCSPMKGHSHVYWYRQLPEEGLKFMVYLQKENIIDESGMPKERFSAEFPKEGPSILRIQQVVRGDSAAYFCASSPKQGLQETQYFGPGTRLLVL.

This clone occurred a few times. Relative to the germline gene, one junction end is altered; a read error may explain this. The J gene is TRBJ2-7, the V gene TRBV14; no reliable D call. CDR3 length: 14 amino acids. Germline V gene data show CDR1 as SGHDN and CDR2 as FVKESK. CDR3 coding DNA: TGTGCCAGCAGTCAAGATTCACAGTCCTACGAGCAGTACTTC. Protein sequence: CASSQDSQSYEQYF.

The J gene is TRBJ2-7, the V gene TRBV11-2; TRBD2 aligns across 8 bases. Germline loops: CDR1 SGHAT, CDR2 FQNNGV. V dropped 3 bases and J dropped 4; count of bases not matched to a gene: 8. This CDR3 is built from 15 residues. This chain's CDR3 is CASSFGLAGSYEQYF. For the CDR3, the DNA is TGTGCCAGCAGCTTCGGCTTAGCGGGGTCGTACGAGCAGTACTTC. Based on the CDR3 plus reference TRBV11-2 and TRBJ2-7, the full variable domain is EAGVAQSPRYKIIEKRQSVAFWCNPISGHATLYWYQQILGQGPKLLIQFQNNGVVDDSQLPKDRFSAERLKGVDSTLKIQPAKLEDSAVYLCASSFGLAGSYEQYFGPGTRLTVT.

This rearrangement joins TRBV28 to TRBJ2-3; the match to TRBD2 covers 14 bases. The CDR3 loop spans 17 amino acids. Germline trimming cut 6 bases from V and 5 bases from J; bases unmatched to any gene: 10. Germline loops: CDR1 MDHEN, CDR2 SYDVKM. The DNA of the CDR3 is TGTGCCAGCAGCATCACCGGGACTAGCGGGAGAATAGATACGCAGTATTTT. It codes for CASSITGTSGRIDTQYF.

This rearrangement joins TRBV7-8 to TRBJ1-1, with 9 bases aligning to TRBD1. CDR1 and CDR2 (germline): SGHVS, FQNEAQ. The CDR3 has 17 amino acids. Trimming cost V 2 bases and J 3 bases; bases outside gene matches: 10. The DNA of the CDR3 is TGTGCCAGCAGCTTACTGACAGGGGGGTACGGGGACACTGAAGCTTTCTTT. Encoded protein: CASSLLTGGYGDTEAFF.

This clone was picked up one time. V gene TRBV7-3 combines with J gene TRBJ2-3; 11 nucleotides line up with TRBD2. The V gene end was trimmed by 4 bases and the J gene end by 4 bases; junction bases not matched to a gene: 4. CDR3 length equals 15 residues. Germline loops: CDR1 SGHTA, CDR2 FQGTGA. CDR3 sequence: CASSYTSGSADTQYF. CDR3 DNA sequence: TGTGCCAGCAGCTATACTAGCGGGAGTGCAGATACGCAGTATTTT. The full variable domain, with the rest looked up from reference TRBV7-3 and TRBJ2-3, is GAGVSQTPSNKVTEKGKYVELRCDPISGHTALYWYRQSLGQGPEFLIYFQGTGAADDSGLPNDRFFAVRPEGSVSTLKIQRTERGDSAVYLCASSYTSGSADTQYFGPGTRLTVL.